Below, 27 T cell receptor beta chains from the same sample are listed, as sequenced in a study of cytomegalovirus exposure and HLA in healthy donors. The PCR made use of 60 Vbeta and 13 Jbeta primers. Clones were sequenced by immunoSEQ multiplex PCR, and TCRdb holds only the in-frame ones, with some missing. Seen here are 150,000 to 200,000 clones, around 74% observed once, and the top ten hold around 2.4%. The sequencing input was PBMCs. These receptors originate from a female donor in good health and CMV-seronegative.

This clone has more than one count but fewer than ten. The chain has TRBV2 and TRBJ2-5; D perhaps matches TRBD1 (6 bases). The CDR3 has 14 residues. V shed 6 bases and J shed 1 base, with 12 bases lying between them. CDR1 is SNHLY, CDR2 FYNNEI, per germline. The CDR3 region has the DNA TGTGCCAGCAGGGGGGCCCGGGGCCAAGAGACCCAGTACTTC. It yields the protein CASRGARGQETQYF.

This chain connects TRBV7-9 to TRBJ1-1, with 8 bases that match TRBD1. The junction had 5 bases not matched to a gene; V was cut back by 5 bases and J by 0 bases. The CDR3 is 15 amino acids. CDR1 and CDR2 (germline): SEHNR, FQNEAQ (reference sequence). The CDR3 DNA follows: TGTGCCAGCAGCCCTTGGACAGGGATGAACACTGAAGCTTTCTTT. Translating gives CASSPWTGMNTEAFF. Full variable domain (rest looked up from reference TRBV7-9 and TRBJ1-1): DTGVSQNPRHKITKRGQNVTFRCDPISEHNRLYWYRQTLGQGPEFLTYFQNEAQLEKSRLLSDRFSAERPKGSFSTLEIQRTEQGDSAMYLCASSPWTGMNTEAFFGQGTRLTVV.

Only a few counts were recorded for this clone. CDR3 bases: TGTGCCAGCAGTGAGTGGGCAGGGACAGACTCTGGAAACACCATATATTTT. Its protein is CASSEWAGTDSGNTIYF. V usage is TRBV2 and J usage is TRBJ1-3; 7 bases line up with TRBD1. In germline, CDR1 is SNHLY, CDR2 FYNNEI. Trimming took 3 bases from V and 0 from J; bases not matched to a gene: 8. There are 17 residues in the CDR3.

This rearrangement joins TRBV5-1 to TRBJ2-1; 7 bases align to TRBD1. Trimming at V came to 7 bases and at J to 1 base, leaving 5 bases not matched to a gene. The length of the CDR3 is 14 residues. Germline V CDR1 and CDR2: SGHRS, YFSETQ. The CDR3 here is CASGPGQSYNEQFF. The CDR3 nucleotides are TGCGCCAGCGGTCCGGGACAGTCCTACAATGAGCAGTTCTTC.

The chain recombines TRBV7-9 with TRBJ1-1; TRBD1 aligns across 8 bases. After removal of 5 bases from V and 0 bases from J, the junction contained 2 bases not matched to a gene. CDR3 length: 14 residues. Germline V gene data show CDR1 as SEHNR and CDR2 as FQNEAQ (reference sequence). CDR3 sequence reads: CASSPGQVNTEAFF. The CDR3 DNA sequence: TGTGCCAGCAGCCCGGGACAGGTGAACACTGAAGCTTTCTTT.

The chain couples TRBV10-3 to TRBJ1-4, with 9 nucleotides matching TRBD1. This CDR3 is 17 amino acids long. Germline loops: CDR1 ENHRY, CDR2 SYGVKD. Trimming removed 3 bases from V and 1 base from J; junction bases left unmatched: 6. This CDR3 is CAISDPTTGGTNEKLFF. The CDR3 bases are TGTGCCATCAGTGATCCAACGACAGGGGGAACTAATGAAAAACTGTTTTTT.

The rearrangement uses TRBV7-2 and TRBJ2-7; 8 bases align to TRBD2. After removal of 0 bases from V and 2 bases from J, the junction contained 9 bases not matched to a gene. This CDR3 has 17 residues. The germline CDR1 and CDR2 sequences are SGHTA and FQGNSA. The CDR3 nucleotides read TGTGCCAGCAGCTTAGCGCGTGTGGCGGGAGGCCCCTACGAGCAGTACTTC. This sequence encodes CASSLARVAGGPYEQYF.

The V call is TRBV4-2, the J call TRBJ2-3; weak D call: TRBD1 (6 bases). Germline V gives CDR1 LGHNA, CDR2 YNFKEQ. This CDR3 is built from 18 residues. V was cut by 3 bases and J by 3 bases, with 22 bases left in between. Here the CDR3 reads CASSHQRLGAGATDTQYF. The CDR3 nucleotides read TGTGCCAGCAGCCACCAGAGGCTGGGGGCAGGGGCGACAGATACGCAGTATTTT.

This clone has only a few counts. The genes are TRBV9 and TRBJ1-2; 8 bases match TRBD1. After removal of 0 bases from V and 4 bases from J, the junction contained 5 bases not matched to a gene. The CDR3 runs 15 residues. CDR1 is SGDLS and CDR2 is YYNGEE in the germline V gene. The CDR3 sequence: CASSVGRGQSYGYTF. The CDR3 DNA reads TGTGCCAGCAGCGTAGGCAGGGGGCAGAGCTATGGCTACACCTTC.

This rearrangement joins TRBV28 to TRBJ2-3; D is unclear. CDR3 size: 16 residues. Germline lookup yields CDR1 MDHEN and CDR2 SYDVKM. Trimming left V 3 bases short and J 0 bases short, with 13 bases between. DNA for the CDR3: TGTGCCAGCAGTTTGAGCCTGGGCTCTAGCACAGATACGCAGTATTTT. Residues: CASSLSLGSSTDTQYF.

The V and J genes are TRBV19 and TRBJ2-2, with 9 bases identical to TRBD2. CDR3 size: 15 residues. J lost 5 bases, V lost 6 bases, and 7 bases had no gene match. The germline V gene encodes CDR1 LNHDA and CDR2 SQIVND (reference sequence). Written as DNA, the CDR3 is TGTGCCAGTAGCTCCAGCGGGGGGATAACCGGGGAGCTGTTTTTT. Translation: CASSSSGGITGELFF.

This clone was detected once. V and J are TRBV4-1 and TRBJ1-6, with a possible D match to TRBD1 (6 bases). Trimming pared 4 bases from V and 0 bases from J, leaving 13 bases between. Germline V gene sequence: CDR1 MGHRA, CDR2 YSYEKL. This CDR3 region has 17 residues. The CDR3 DNA follows: TGCGCCAGCAGCCCGTCAGGGGTCAGCTCCTATAATTCACCCCTCCACTTT. As protein: CASSPSGVSSYNSPLHF.

The CDR3 nucleotides are TGTGCCAGCAACCTTCAGACTAGCGGGGGAGATACGCAGTATTTT. This translates into CASNLQTSGGDTQYF. The V call is TRBV7-2, the J call TRBJ2-3, with 12 bases aligning to TRBD2. This CDR3 comprises 15 residues. CDR1 is SGHTA, CDR2 FQGNSA, per germline. The V segment lost 7 bases and the J segment 5 bases; nucleotides outside the gene matches: 7.

The J gene is TRBJ1-5, the V gene TRBV7-5; the table names TRBD1, a call not compared with the DNA. TRBV7-5 is designated a pseudogene. CDR3 length: 17 residues. CDR3 sequence (DNA): TGTGCCAGAAGCCCCACCCCGGGACAGATCTTCAATCAGCCCCAGCATTTT. Protein product: CARSPTPGQIFNQPQHF.

The chain employs TRBV11-3 and TRBJ1-1; D unclear. Germline V gene sequence: CDR1 SGHNT, CDR2 YENEEA. The CDR3 runs 15 residues. V was pared by 0 bases and J by 1 base, with 9 bases between. CDR3 protein: CASSLDIAENTEAFF. CDR3 coding DNA: TGTGCCAGCAGCTTAGATATTGCGGAGAACACTGAAGCTTTCTTT.

This chain connects TRBV14 to TRBJ1-4; D possibly corresponds to TRBD1 (6 bases). With 10 bases removed from V and 5 bases from J, the gap between germline ends came to 14 bases. CDR1 is SGHDN and CDR2 is FVKESK in the germline V gene. The CDR3 is 13 amino acids. The CDR3 coding sequence is TGTGCCAACCACAGGGATGAGAATGAAAAACTGTTTTTT. Translating gives CANHRDENEKLFF. Full variable domain (missing parts from reference TRBV14 and TRBJ1-4): EAGVTQFPSHSVIEKGQTVTLRCDPISGHDNLYWYRRVMGKEIKFLLHFVKESKQDESGMPNNRFLAERTGGTYSTLKVQPAELEDSGVYFCANHRDENEKLFFGSGTQLSVL.

The chain has TRBV7-2 and TRBJ2-2; tentatively, D is TRBD1 (5 bases). Germline V lookup: CDR1 SGHTA, CDR2 FQGNSA. CDR3 length equals 14 residues. Trimming left V 2 bases short and J 4 bases short, with 8 bases between. CDR3 nucleotides: TGTGCCAGCAGCTTATCTGGGGCCACCGGGGAGCTGTTTTTT. Translation: CASSLSGATGELFF.

This clone was picked up a small number of times. This rearrangement joins TRBV2 to TRBJ1-3; perhaps TRBD1 as D (6 bases). There are 16 residues in the CDR3. The V gene lost 6 bases and the J gene lost 0 bases, with 15 bases spanning the gap. CDR1 and CDR2 (germline): SNHLY, FYNNEI. The CDR3: CASSRTAIDSGNTIYF. CDR3 bases: TGTGCCAGCAGCCGGACAGCTATTGACTCTGGAAACACCATATATTTT.

The chain employs TRBV7-3 and TRBJ1-1; D uncertain. The CDR3 is 14 amino acids. CDR1 is SGHTA, CDR2 FQGTGA, per germline. Deletions cut 1 base from V and 2 bases from J, with 8 bases between. The CDR3 spells CASSLNPGNTEAFF. In DNA, the CDR3 is TGTGCCAGCAGCTTAAATCCAGGTAACACTGAAGCTTTCTTT.

The chain couples TRBV11-2 to TRBJ2-5; no firm D call. Looked up from germline, CDR1 is SGHAT and CDR2 is FQNNGV. Trimming cost V 1 base and J 1 base, with 7 bases left between them. CDR3 length: 14 residues. CDR3 amino acids: CASSLGAGQETQYF. In DNA, the CDR3 is TGTGCCAGCAGCTTAGGTGCCGGCCAAGAGACCCAGTACTTC.

The rearrangement links TRBV7-6 to TRBJ1-1, with 10 positions matching TRBD1. Germline V CDR1 and CDR2: SGHVS, FNYEAQ. Unmatched junction bases numbered 7, after V lost 5 bases and J lost 4 bases. CDR3 length: 15 amino acids. This CDR3 reads CASSLRDRGPTEAFF. The CDR3 DNA sequence: TGTGCCAGCAGCCTCCGGGACAGGGGTCCCACTGAAGCTTTCTTT.

The genes are TRBV7-2 and TRBJ2-3; TRBD2 might be the D (6 bases). CDR1 SGHTA and CDR2 FQGNSA come from the germline V gene. CDR3 length: 14 amino acids. The V end lost 5 bases, the J end lost 3 bases, and 12 bases lay between the germline ends. The CDR3 DNA follows: TGTGCCAGCAGCACAGGAGGGGTTACAGATACGCAGTATTTT. Amino acids: CASSTGGVTDTQYF.

The J gene is TRBJ1-1, the V gene TRBV29-1; 7 bases map to TRBD1. Germline CDR1 is SQVTM and CDR2 is ANQGSEA. Trimming removed 7 bases from V and 3 bases from J; junction bases left unmatched: 11. The CDR3 extends over 14 amino acids. CDR3 in DNA: TGCAGCGCAACTACAGGGGTAGGGGACACTGAAGCTTTCTTT. Translation: CSATTGVGDTEAFF.

The chain joins TRBV27 to TRBJ1-4; 8 bases are a match to TRBD1. The CDR3 runs to 15 residues. The germline V gene encodes CDR1 MNHEY and CDR2 SMNVEV (reference sequence). V gave up 5 bases and J gave up 2 bases; unmatched junction bases: 4. CDR3 sequence: CASSPRGQTNEKLFF. The CDR3 DNA is TGTGCCAGCAGTCCCAGGGGGCAGACTAATGAAAAACTGTTTTTT. The whole variable domain, remainder taken from reference TRBV27 and TRBJ1-4, is EAQVTQNPRYLITVTGKKLTVTCSQNMNHEYMSWYRQDPGLGLRQIYYSMNVEVTDKGDVPEGYKVSRKEKRNFPLILESPSPNQTSLYFCASSPRGQTNEKLFFGSGTQLSVL.

The chain uses TRBV7-3 and TRBJ2-2; D is ambiguous. The CDR3 is 14 residues long. Per germline, CDR1 SGHTA and CDR2 FQGTGA. The V end was cut by 2 bases, the J end by 1 base, with 5 bases between. In DNA, the CDR3 is TGTGCCAGCAGCTTACTCCTGAACACCGGGGAGCTGTTTTTT. Its translation: CASSLLLNTGELFF.

The chain is built from TRBV6-4 and TRBJ2-2; D is possibly TRBD1 (6 bases). There are 15 residues in the CDR3. In germline, CDR1 is MRHNA, CDR2 SNTAGT. Deletions cut 7 bases from V and 0 bases from J, with 12 bases between. CDR3 sequence: CASMRTASNTGELFF. In DNA, the CDR3 is TGTGCCAGCATGAGGACAGCCTCGAACACCGGGGAGCTGTTTTTT.

The chain has TRBV30 and TRBJ2-1; 8 nucleotides agree with TRBD2. This CDR3 comprises 17 residues. Germline V gene data show CDR1 as GTSNPN and CDR2 as SVGIG (reference sequence). V shed 3 bases, J shed 8 bases, and the junction held 18 bases outside the gene matches. Written as DNA, the CDR3 is TGTGCCTGGAGGGCCCGTGGGAGCGGGAGAGTAGCCTATGAGCAGTTCTTC. As protein: CAWRARGSGRVAYEQFF. The variable domain in full, with the rest retrieved from reference TRBV30 and TRBJ2-1, is SQTIHQWPATLVQPVGSPLSLECTVEGTSNPNLYWYRQAAGRGLQLLFYSVGIGQISSEVPQNLSASRPQDRQFILSSKKLLLSDSGFYLCAWRARGSGRVAYEQFFGPGTRLTVL.